The 8 T cell receptor beta chains presented below share a single source sample, sequenced in a study of T cell responses to AZD1222 COVID-19 vaccine. Clones were sequenced by immunoSEQ multiplex PCR, and TCRdb holds only the in-frame ones, with some missing. The sample consists of 150,000 to 200,000 clones, around 86% of them appearing once. The source was peripheral blood, collected on day 0 of MenACWY control vaccination. The source of these receptors is an adult in good health.

This clone has only one observation. V gene TRBV27 combines with J gene TRBJ2-4; D is ambiguous. The germline V gene encodes CDR1 MNHEY and CDR2 SMNVEV (reference sequence). This CDR3 region has 15 residues. The V and J ends lost 0 bases and 2 bases respectively, with 8 bases between them. Here the CDR3 reads CASSLSVGTKNIQYF. In DNA form, the CDR3 reads TGTGCCAGCAGTTTATCGGTGGGGACCAAAAACATTCAGTACTTC.

The rearrangement links TRBV30 to TRBJ1-3; D possibly corresponds to TRBD1 (5 bases). V lost 0 bases and J lost 0, with 9 bases in between. Germline CDR1 GTSNPN, CDR2 SVGIG (reference sequence). The CDR3 contains 15 residues. CDR3 in amino acids: CAWSVRTPSGNTIYF. CDR3 bases: TGTGCCTGGAGTGTAAGGACACCCTCTGGAAACACCATATATTTT.

This clone was counted once. This sequence joins TRBV11-3 and TRBJ2-7, with TRBD2 matching 8 bases. V lost 1 base, J lost 7 bases, and 18 bases stayed unmatched. CDR1 and CDR2 from the germline V gene are SGHNT and YENEEA. The CDR3 spans 18 residues. CDR3 sequence: CASSLGGAAGVLSREQYF. The CDR3 DNA follows: TGTGCCAGCAGCTTAGGAGGTGCAGCGGGAGTACTTTCGAGGGAGCAGTACTTC.

The J gene is TRBJ2-7, the V gene TRBV6-6, with D maybe TRBD1 (5 bases). Germline V gives CDR1 MNHNY, CDR2 SVGAGI (reference sequence). The germline V and J ends were trimmed by 2 bases and 6 bases, with 5 bases remaining between them. The CDR3 covers 11 residues. CDR3 in amino acids: CASSYRGEQYF. CDR3 DNA sequence: TGTGCCAGCAGTTACAGGGGCGAGCAGTACTTC.

The chain carries TRBV18 and TRBJ2-3; the D is unclear. Trimming cost V 1 base and J 1 base, with 6 bases left between them. Germline-derived CDR1 and CDR2 are KGHSH and LQKENI. The CDR3 spans 14 residues. DNA of the CDR3: TGTGCCAGCTCACCACGGCAGGGCACAGATACGCAGTATTTT. This codes for CASSPRQGTDTQYF. Variable domain in full (rest from reference TRBV18 and TRBJ2-3): NAGVMQNPRHLVRRRGQEARLRCSPMKGHSHVYWYRQLPEEGLKFMVYLQKENIIDESGMPKERFSAEFPKEGPSILRIQQVVRGDSAAYFCASSPRQGTDTQYFGPGTRLTVL.

The gene calls are TRBV6-5 and TRBJ1-1; unclear D gene. The length of the CDR3 is 12 residues. The V and J ends lost 6 bases and 0 bases respectively, with 5 bases between them. Germline values: CDR1 MNHEY, CDR2 SVGAGI. CDR3 sequence: CASSRLNTEAFF. The CDR3 region has the DNA TGTGCCAGCAGCCGACTGAACACTGAAGCTTTCTTT.

The chain recombines TRBV29-1 with TRBJ2-1, with 9 nucleotides matching TRBD1. CDR1 is SQVTM and CDR2 is ANQGSEA in the germline V gene. The CDR3 is 15 amino acids. With V trimmed by 0 bases and J by 4 bases, 4 bases remained unmatched. CDR3: CSVEESGTGYNEQFF. CDR3 nucleotide sequence: TGCAGCGTTGAAGAGTCCGGGACAGGGTACAATGAGCAGTTCTTC.

The chain is built from TRBV19 and TRBJ2-4; TRBD1 aligns across 7 bases. Germline-derived CDR1 and CDR2 are LNHDA and SQIVND (reference sequence). This CDR3 is 15 amino acids long. The V and J ends lost 7 bases and 0 bases, in that order; junction bases with no gene match: 6. CDR3 DNA sequence: TGTGCCAGTACCCCGGACAGGATAGCCAAAAACATTCAGTACTTC. Translated, it gives CASTPDRIAKNIQYF.